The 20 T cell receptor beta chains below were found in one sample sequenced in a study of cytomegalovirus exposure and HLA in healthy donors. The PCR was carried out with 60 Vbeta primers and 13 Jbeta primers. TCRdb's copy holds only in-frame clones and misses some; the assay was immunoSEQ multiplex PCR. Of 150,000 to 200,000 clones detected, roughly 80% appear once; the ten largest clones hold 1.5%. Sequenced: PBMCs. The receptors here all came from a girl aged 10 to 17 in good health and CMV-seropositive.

The chain's CDR3 is CASSASGTSYGYTF. As DNA, the CDR3 is TGTGCCAGCAGCGCCTCCGGGACAAGCTATGGCTACACCTTC. The chain employs TRBV9 and TRBJ1-2; possible D gene TRBD1, 6 bases. V was clipped by 3 bases and J by 4 bases, with 13 bases between them. The length of the CDR3 is 14 residues. Germline loops: CDR1 SGDLS, CDR2 YYNGEE.

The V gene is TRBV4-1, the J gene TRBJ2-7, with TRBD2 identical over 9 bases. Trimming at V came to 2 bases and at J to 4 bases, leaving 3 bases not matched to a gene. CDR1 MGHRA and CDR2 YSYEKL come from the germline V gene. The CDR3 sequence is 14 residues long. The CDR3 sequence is CASSQLSGSYEQYF. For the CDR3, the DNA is TGCGCCAGCAGCCAACTTAGCGGGAGTTACGAGCAGTACTTC.

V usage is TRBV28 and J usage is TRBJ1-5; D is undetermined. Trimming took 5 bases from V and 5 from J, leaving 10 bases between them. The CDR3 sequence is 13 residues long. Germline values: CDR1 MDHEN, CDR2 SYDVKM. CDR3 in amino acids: CASSLGLDQPQHF. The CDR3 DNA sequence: TGTGCCAGCAGTCTAGGCCTGGATCAGCCCCAGCATTTT.

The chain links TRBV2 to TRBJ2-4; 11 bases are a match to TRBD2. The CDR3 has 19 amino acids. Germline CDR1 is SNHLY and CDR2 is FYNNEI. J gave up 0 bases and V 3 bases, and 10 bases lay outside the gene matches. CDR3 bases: TGTGCCAGCAGTGACCCGCTAGCGGGGGGTACCCTAGCCAAAAACATTCAGTACTTC. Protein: CASSDPLAGGTLAKNIQYF.

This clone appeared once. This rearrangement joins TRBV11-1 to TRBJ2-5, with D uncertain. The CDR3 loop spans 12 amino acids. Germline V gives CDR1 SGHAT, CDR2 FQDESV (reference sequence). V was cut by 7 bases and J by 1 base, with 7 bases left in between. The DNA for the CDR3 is TGTGCCAGCATTGGAGCCCAAGAGACCCAGTACTTC. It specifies CASIGAQETQYF.

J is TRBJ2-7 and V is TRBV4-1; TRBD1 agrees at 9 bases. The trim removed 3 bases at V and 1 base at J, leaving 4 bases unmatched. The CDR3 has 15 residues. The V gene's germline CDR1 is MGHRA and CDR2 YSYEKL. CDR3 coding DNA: TGCGCCAGCAGCCAGGAGGACAGGGGTTCCTACGAGCAGTACTTC. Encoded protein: CASSQEDRGSYEQYF.

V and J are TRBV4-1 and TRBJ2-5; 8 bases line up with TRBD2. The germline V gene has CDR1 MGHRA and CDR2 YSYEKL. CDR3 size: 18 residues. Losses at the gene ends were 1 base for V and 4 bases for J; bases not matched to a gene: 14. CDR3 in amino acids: CASSQGWSRGGPAETQYF. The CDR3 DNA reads TGCGCCAGCAGCCAAGGATGGTCTCGGGGGGGCCCCGCAGAGACCCAGTACTTC.

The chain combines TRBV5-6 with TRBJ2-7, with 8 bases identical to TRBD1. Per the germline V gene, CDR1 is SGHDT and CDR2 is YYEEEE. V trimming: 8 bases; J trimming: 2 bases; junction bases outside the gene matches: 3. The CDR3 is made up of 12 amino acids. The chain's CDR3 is CASQQGAYEQYF. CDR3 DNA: TGTGCCAGTCAACAGGGGGCCTACGAGCAGTACTTC.

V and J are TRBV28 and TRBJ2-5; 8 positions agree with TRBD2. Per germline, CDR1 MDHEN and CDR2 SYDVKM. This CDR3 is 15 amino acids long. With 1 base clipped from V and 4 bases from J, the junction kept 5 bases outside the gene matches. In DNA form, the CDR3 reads TGTGCCAGCAGTTTATCCGGGGGGGGCCGAGAGACCCAGTACTTC. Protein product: CASSLSGGGRETQYF.

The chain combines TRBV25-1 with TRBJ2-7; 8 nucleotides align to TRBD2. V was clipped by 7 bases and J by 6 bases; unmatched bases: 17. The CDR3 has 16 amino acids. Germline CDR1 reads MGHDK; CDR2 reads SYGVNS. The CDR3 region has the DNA TGTGCCAGCACTCAACGCCGGTACGGGGGGGCCGCCGAGCAGTACTTC. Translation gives CASTQRRYGGAAEQYF.

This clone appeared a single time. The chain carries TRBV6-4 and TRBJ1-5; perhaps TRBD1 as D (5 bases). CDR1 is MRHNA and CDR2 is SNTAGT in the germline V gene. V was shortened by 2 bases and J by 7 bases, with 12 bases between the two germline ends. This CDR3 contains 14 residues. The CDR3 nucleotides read TGTGCCAGCAGTGACAGGGGAGGCGAACAGCCCCAGCATTTT. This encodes CASSDRGGEQPQHF.

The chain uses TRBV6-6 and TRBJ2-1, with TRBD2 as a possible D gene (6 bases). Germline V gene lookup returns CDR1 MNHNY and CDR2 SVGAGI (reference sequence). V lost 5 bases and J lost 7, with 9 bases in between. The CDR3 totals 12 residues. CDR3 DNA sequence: TGTGCCAGCAGTCTAGCGATAAATGAGCAGTTCTTC. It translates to CASSLAINEQFF.

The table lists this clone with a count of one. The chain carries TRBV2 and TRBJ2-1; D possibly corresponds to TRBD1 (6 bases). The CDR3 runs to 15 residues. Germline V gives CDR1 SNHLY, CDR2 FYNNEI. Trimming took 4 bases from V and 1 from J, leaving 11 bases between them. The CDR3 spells CASSVNRVSYNEQFF. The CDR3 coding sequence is TGTGCCAGCAGTGTAAACAGGGTTTCCTACAATGAGCAGTTCTTC.

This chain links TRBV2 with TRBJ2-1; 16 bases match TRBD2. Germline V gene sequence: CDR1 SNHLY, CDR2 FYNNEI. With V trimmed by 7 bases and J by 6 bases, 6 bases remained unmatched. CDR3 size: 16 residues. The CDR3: CASTGTSGRAGNEQFF. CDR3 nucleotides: TGTGCCAGCACCGGGACTAGCGGGAGGGCGGGCAATGAGCAGTTCTTC. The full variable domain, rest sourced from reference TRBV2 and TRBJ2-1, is EPEVTQTPSHQVTQMGQEVILRCVPISNHLYFYWYRQILGQKVEFLVSFYNNEISEKSEIFDDQFSVERPDGSNFTLKIRSTKLEDSAMYFCASTGTSGRAGNEQFFGPGTRLTVL.

For the CDR3, the DNA is TGCGCCAGCAGTTATCGGGGGGCCCGCACAGATACGCAGTATTTT. Protein sequence: CASSYRGARTDTQYF. The genes are TRBV5-1 and TRBJ2-3; a weak D match, TRBD2 (7 bases). Germline V lookup: CDR1 SGHRS, CDR2 YFSETQ. The germline V and J ends were trimmed by 5 bases and 1 base, with 14 bases remaining between them. This CDR3 is 15 amino acids long.

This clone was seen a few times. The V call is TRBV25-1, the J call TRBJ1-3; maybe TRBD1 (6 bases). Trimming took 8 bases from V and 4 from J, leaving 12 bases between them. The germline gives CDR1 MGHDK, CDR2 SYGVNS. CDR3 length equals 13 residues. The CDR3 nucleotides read TGTGCCAGCTCCCGCACAGGGGGAAACACCATATATTTT. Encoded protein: CASSRTGGNTIYF.

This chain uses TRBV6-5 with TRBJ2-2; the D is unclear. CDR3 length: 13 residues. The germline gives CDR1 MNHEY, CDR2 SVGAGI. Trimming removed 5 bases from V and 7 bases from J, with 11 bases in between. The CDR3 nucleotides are TGTGCCAGCAGTAACCGTATCGGCGGGGAGCTGTTTTTT. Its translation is CASSNRIGGELFF.

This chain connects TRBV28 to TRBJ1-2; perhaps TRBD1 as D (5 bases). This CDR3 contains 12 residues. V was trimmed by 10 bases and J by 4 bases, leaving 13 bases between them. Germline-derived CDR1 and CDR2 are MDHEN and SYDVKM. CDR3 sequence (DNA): TGTGCCACCGGAGGGGTCCGCTATGGCTACACCTTC. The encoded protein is CATGGVRYGYTF.

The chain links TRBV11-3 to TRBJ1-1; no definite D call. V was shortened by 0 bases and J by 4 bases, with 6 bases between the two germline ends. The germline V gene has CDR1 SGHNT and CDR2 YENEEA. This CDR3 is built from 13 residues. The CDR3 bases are TGTGCCAGCAGCTTAGAAGTGGCCACTGAAGCTTTCTTT. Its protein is CASSLEVATEAFF.

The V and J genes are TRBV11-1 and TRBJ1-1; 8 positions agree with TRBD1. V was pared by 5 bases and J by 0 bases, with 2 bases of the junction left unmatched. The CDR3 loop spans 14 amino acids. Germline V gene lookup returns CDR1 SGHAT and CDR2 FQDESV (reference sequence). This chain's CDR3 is CASSRQGMNTEAFF. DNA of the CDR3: TGTGCCAGCAGCCGACAGGGGATGAACACTGAAGCTTTCTTT.